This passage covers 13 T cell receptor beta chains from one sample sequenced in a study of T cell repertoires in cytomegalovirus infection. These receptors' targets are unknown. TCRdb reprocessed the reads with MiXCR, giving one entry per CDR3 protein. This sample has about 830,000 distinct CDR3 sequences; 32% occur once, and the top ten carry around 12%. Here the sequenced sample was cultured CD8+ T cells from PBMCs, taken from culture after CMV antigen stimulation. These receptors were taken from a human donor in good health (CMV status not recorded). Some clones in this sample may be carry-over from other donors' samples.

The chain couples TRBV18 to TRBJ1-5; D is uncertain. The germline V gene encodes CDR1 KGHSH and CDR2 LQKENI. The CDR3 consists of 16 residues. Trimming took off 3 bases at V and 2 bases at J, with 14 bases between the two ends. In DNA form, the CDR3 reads TGTGCCAGCTCACCCCCGGGTAGGGAGGGCAATCAGCCCCAGCATTTT. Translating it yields CASSPPGREGNQPQHF.

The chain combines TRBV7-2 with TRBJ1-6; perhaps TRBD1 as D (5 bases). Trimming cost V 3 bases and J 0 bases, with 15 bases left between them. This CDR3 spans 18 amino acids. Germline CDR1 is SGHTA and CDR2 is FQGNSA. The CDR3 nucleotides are TGTGCCAGCAGCTTCCAGGGATCCCAGAGCTCCTATAATTCACCCCTCCACTTT. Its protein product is CASSFQGSQSSYNSPLHF.

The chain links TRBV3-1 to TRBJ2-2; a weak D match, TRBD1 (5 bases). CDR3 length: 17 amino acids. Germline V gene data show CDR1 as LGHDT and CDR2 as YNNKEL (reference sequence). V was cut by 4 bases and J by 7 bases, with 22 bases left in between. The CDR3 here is CASSPSLTGEEHGELFF. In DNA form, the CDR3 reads TGTGCCAGCAGCCCTTCTCTTACAGGAGAAGAACACGGGGAGCTGTTTTTT.

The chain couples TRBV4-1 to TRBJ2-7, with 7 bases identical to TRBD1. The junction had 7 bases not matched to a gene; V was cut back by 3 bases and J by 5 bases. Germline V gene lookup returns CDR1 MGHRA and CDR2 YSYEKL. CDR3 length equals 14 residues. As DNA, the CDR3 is TGCGCCAGCAGCCACCCGGGACAGAGGAACGAGCAGTACTTC. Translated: CASSHPGQRNEQYF.

The CDR3: CASSHLEGGAGTQYF. In DNA, the CDR3 is TGCGCCAGCAGCCACCTTGAGGGGGGTGCGGGGACCCAGTACTTC. The V call is TRBV4-1, the J call TRBJ2-5, with D perhaps assigned TRBD1 or TRBD2 (6 bases each). The V and J ends lost 3 bases and 7 bases respectively, with 18 bases between them. This CDR3 is built from 15 residues. The germline V gene encodes CDR1 MGHRA and CDR2 YSYEKL.

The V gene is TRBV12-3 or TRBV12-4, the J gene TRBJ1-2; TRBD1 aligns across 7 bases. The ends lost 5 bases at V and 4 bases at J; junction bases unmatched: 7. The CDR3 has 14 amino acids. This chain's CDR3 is CASSPGTASYGYTF. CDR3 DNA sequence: TGTGCCAGCAGTCCCGGGACAGCCAGCTATGGCTACACCTTC.

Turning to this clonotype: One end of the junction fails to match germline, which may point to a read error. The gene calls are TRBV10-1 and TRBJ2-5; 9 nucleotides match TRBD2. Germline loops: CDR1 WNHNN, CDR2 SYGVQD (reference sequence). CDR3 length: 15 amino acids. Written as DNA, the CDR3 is TGCGCCAACAGTGAGCCAGCGGGGGGACGGGAGACCCAGTACTTC. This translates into CANSEPAGGRETQYF.

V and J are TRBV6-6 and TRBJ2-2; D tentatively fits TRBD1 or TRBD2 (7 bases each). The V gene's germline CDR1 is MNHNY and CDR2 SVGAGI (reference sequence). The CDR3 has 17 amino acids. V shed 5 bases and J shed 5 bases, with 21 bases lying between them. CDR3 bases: TGTGCCAGCAGTGGACCCTTGACAGGGAGGGTAACCGGGGAGCTGTTTTTT. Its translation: CASSGPLTGRVTGELFF.

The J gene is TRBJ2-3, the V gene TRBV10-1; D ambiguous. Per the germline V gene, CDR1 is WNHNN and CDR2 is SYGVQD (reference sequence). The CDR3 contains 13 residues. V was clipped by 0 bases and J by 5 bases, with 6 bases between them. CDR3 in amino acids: CASSESIGDTQYF. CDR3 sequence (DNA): TGCGCCAGCAGTGAGTCGATCGGAGATACGCAGTATTTT.

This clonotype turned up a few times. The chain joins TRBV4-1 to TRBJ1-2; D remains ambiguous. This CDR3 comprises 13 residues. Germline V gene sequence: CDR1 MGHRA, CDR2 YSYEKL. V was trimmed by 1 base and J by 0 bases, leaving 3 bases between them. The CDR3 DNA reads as TGCGCCAGCAGCCAAGCTTCTAACTATGGCTACACCTTC. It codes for CASSQASNYGYTF.

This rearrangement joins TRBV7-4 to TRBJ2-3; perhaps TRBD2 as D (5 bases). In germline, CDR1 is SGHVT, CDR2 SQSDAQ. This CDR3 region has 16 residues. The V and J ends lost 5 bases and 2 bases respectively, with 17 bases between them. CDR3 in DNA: TGTGCCAGCAGCCCCAATCTGGGGAGTCACACAGATACGCAGTATTTT. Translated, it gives CASSPNLGSHTDTQYF.

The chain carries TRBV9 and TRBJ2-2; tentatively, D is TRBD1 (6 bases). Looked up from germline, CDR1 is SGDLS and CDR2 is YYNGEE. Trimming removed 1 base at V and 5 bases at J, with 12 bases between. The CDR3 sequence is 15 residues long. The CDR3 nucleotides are TGTGCCAGCAGCGTAACTGGGGGCATTACCGGGGAGCTGTTTTTT. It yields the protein CASSVTGGITGELFF.

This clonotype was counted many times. This CDR3 is CASSITSGGSIGELFF. The CDR3 region has the DNA TGTGCCAGCAGCATTACTAGCGGGGGGTCGATAGGGGAGCTGTTTTTT. This sequence joins TRBV7-8 and TRBJ2-2, with 12 bases identical to TRBD2. V gave up 5 bases and J gave up 8 bases; unmatched junction bases: 9. The CDR3 is 16 amino acids. Germline CDR1 and CDR2: SGHVS and FQNEAQ.